Listed here is a single T cell receptor (beta chain). In the original analysis: Nucleated cell counts were estimated from reference gene primer amplification. The repertoire was sequenced with immunoSEQ multiplex PCR; TCRdb's copy has only in-frame clones and lacks some. That table gives V, J and clone size, and the DNA gave D and trimming. Of tens of thousands of clones listed, approximately 82% are singletons. With 7 bases removed from V and 5 bases from J, the gap between germline ends came to 12 bases. Germline CDR1 MNHEY, CDR2 SMNVEV (reference sequence). There are 14 residues in the CDR3. This entry comes from a study of blood T cell repertoires in COVID-19. Study as a whole: Sites across the United States, Italy and Spain contributed samples from acute and convalescent COVID-19. From T cells, B-cell-depleted T cells, or PBMCs came the material, which was cDNA or gDNA.

The sample consisted of peripheral blood. This chain uses TRBV27 with TRBJ1-6; tentatively, D is TRBD1 (5 bases). This clonotype originated in a human donor in a cohort sampled during active or convalescent COVID-19. CDR3 amino acids: CASTGRGDNSPLHF. CDR3 in DNA: TGTGCCAGCACCGGGCGGGGCGATAATTCACCCCTCCACTTT.